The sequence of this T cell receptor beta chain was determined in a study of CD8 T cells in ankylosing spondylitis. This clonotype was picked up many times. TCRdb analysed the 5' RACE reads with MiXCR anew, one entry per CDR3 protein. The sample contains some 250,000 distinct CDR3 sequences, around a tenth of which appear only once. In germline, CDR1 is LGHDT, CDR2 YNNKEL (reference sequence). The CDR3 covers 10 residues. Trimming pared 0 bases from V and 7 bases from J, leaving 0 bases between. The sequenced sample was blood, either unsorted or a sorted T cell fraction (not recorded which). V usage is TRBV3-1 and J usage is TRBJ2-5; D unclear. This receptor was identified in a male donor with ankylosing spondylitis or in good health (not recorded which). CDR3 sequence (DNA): TGTGCCAGCAGCCAAGAGACCCAGTACTTC. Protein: CASSQETQYF.